This T cell receptor beta chain was retrieved from a study of T cells in Graves' hyperthyroidism and ophthalmopathy. CDR3 length: 15 residues. Looked up from germline, CDR1 is MDHEN and CDR2 is SYDVKM. Trimming cost V 7 bases and J 3 bases, with 17 bases left between them. This clonotype was detected ten times or more. Amplified TCR beta CDR3 regions derived from RNA transcripts. First-round RT-PCR targeting the TCR CDR3 was performed with the HTBI primer set. From the multiplex PCR reads, TCRdb called clonotypes with MiXCR, one entry per CDR3 protein. The data show approximately 690,000 distinct CDR3 sequences, roughly 15% seen once.

The TCR sequence derives from a woman aged 45-65 years with Graves' ophthalmopathy. The chain uses TRBV28 and TRBJ2-3, with D possibly being TRBD2 (5 bases). Material: blood. CDR3 amino acids: CASTTTIASTDTQYF. CDR3 bases: TGTGCCAGCACTACGACCATAGCGTCGACAGATACGCAGTATTTT.